This TCR beta chain was recovered during a study of blood T cell repertoires in COVID-19. Study-wide context: Some COVID-19 samples were acute and others convalescent; all came from the United States, Italy and Spain. PBMCs, B-cell-depleted T cells, or T cells were the source of the cDNA or gDNA that made up the material.

In the original workflow: By means of reference gene primer amplification, nucleated cell counts were estimated. The data were produced by immunoSEQ multiplex PCR, yet TCRdb's version contains in-frame clones alone and is incomplete. V and J calls and clone size are as listed in that table; D and trimming were resolved from the DNA. The table has fewer than 250,000 clones, roughly 82% seen once; the top ten hold 4% to 5%. V shed 0 bases and J 1 base; nucleotides not matched to a gene: 7. CDR1 and CDR2 (germline): LGHNA, YSLEER. There are 17 residues in the CDR3. This sequence joins TRBV4-3 and TRBJ2-3; TRBD1 agrees at 7 bases. This clonotype originated in a woman between 65 and 79 years old with acute or convalescent COVID-19. Sample: peripheral blood. Here the CDR3 DNA reads TGCGCCAGCAGCCAAGAGGCCCAGGGGGAAGGCACAGATACGCAGTATTTT. This translates into CASSQEAQGEGTDTQYF.